The 5 T cell receptor beta chains reported below all come from one sample, sequenced in a study of shared clonotypes between healthy human individuals. Data came from immunoSEQ multiplex PCR; TCRdb stores just in-frame clones and leaves some out. The profile shows about 2.4 million clones, under 95% of them singletons. The sequenced material came from naive CD4+ T cells from PBMCs. This sample's subset: CD45RA+ positively selected. The receptors were sampled from a man between 18 and 29 years old in good health. Some clones in this sample may be carry-over from other donors' samples.

This chain uses TRBV4-3 with TRBJ2-7; the D gene is possibly TRBD2 (6 bases). This CDR3 has 13 residues. Germline V gene lookup returns CDR1 LGHNA and CDR2 YSLEER. V lost 4 bases and J lost 6, with 13 bases in between. CDR3 bases: TGCGCCAGCAGCCGTCCTGGGGGGATCGAGCAGTACTTC. Translating it yields CASSRPGGIEQYF.

J is TRBJ1-1 and V is TRBV28; no clear D gene. This CDR3 contains 16 residues. V was trimmed by 1 base and J by 1 base, leaving 13 bases between them. Germline CDR1 and CDR2: MDHEN and SYDVKM. The CDR3 is CASSLLWSAKNTEAFF. DNA for the CDR3: TGTGCCAGCAGTTTATTATGGTCAGCGAAGAACACTGAAGCTTTCTTT.

The rearrangement joins TRBV2 to TRBJ2-7; 7 bases fit TRBD2. Germline lookup yields CDR1 SNHLY and CDR2 FYNNEI. With 4 bases clipped from V and 0 bases from J, the junction kept 6 bases outside the gene matches. There are 15 residues in the CDR3. The CDR3 protein is CASSAVGGGSYEQYF. In nucleotides, the CDR3 is TGTGCCAGCAGTGCTGTGGGGGGGGGCTCCTACGAGCAGTACTTC.

The genes are TRBV30 and TRBJ2-7, with 8 bases identical to TRBD2. The CDR3 runs 17 residues. Germline V lookup: CDR1 GTSNPN, CDR2 SVGIG (reference sequence). J gave up 5 bases and V 0 bases, and 15 bases lay outside the gene matches. The CDR3 here is CAWSVFGSSGSLHEQYF. The CDR3 region has the DNA TGTGCCTGGAGTGTATTCGGGTCAAGCGGGAGTCTCCACGAGCAGTACTTC.

The rearrangement joins TRBV6-5 to TRBJ1-5, with a weak D call TRBD1 (6 bases). Germline loops: CDR1 MNHEY, CDR2 SVGAGI. Trimming took 6 bases from V and 7 from J, leaving 16 bases between them. This CDR3 is 14 amino acids long. The CDR3 coding sequence is TGTGCCAGCAGCCCCCGGGACACGGCCCAGCCCCAGCATTTT. Translating gives CASSPRDTAQPQHF.